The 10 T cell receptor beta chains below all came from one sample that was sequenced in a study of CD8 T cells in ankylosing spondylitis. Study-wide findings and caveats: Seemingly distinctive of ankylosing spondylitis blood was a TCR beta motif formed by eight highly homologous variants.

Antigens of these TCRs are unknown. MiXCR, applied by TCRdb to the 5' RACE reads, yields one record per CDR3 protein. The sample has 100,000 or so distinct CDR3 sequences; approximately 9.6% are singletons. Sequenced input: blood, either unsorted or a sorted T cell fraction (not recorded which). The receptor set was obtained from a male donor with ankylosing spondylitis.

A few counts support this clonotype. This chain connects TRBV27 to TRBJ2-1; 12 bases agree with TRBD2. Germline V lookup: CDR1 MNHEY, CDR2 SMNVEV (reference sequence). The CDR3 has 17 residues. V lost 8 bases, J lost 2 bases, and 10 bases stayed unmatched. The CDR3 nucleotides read TGTGCCAGCTCACCCTGGGCTAGCGGGAGGGCCTACAATGAGCAGTTCTTC. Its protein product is CASSPWASGRAYNEQFF.

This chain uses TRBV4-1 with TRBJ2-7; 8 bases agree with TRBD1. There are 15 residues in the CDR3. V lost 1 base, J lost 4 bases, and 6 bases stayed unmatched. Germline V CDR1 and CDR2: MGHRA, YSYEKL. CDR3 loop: CASSQGRTGYYEQYF. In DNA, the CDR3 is TGCGCCAGCAGCCAAGGACGGACAGGGTATTACGAGCAGTACTTC.

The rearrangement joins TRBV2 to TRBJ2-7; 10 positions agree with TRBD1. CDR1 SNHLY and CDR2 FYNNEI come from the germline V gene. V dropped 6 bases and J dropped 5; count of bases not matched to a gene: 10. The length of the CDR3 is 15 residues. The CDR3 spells CASRGRQGATNEQYF. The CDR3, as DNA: TGTGCCAGCAGGGGGAGACAGGGGGCGACAAACGAGCAGTACTTC.

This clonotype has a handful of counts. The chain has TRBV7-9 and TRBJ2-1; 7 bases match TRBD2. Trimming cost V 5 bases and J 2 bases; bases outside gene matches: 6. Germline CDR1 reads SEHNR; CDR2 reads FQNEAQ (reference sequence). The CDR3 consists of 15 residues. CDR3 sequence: CASSPPTSTYNEQFF. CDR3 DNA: TGTGCCAGCAGCCCACCGACTAGCACCTACAATGAGCAGTTCTTC.

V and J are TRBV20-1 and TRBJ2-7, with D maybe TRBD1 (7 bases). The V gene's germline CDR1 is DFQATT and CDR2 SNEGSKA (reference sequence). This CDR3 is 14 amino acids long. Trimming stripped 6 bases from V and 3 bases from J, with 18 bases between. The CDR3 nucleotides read TGCAGTGCAGAGGAGGGGACAGAATACTACGAGCAGTACTTC. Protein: CSAEEGTEYYEQYF.

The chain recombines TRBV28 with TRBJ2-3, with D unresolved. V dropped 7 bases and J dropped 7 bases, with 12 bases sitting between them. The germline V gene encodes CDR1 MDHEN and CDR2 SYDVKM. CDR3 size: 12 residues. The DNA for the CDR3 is TGTGCCAGCACCTCTCCCCGACATACGCAGTATTTT. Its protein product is CASTSPRHTQYF.

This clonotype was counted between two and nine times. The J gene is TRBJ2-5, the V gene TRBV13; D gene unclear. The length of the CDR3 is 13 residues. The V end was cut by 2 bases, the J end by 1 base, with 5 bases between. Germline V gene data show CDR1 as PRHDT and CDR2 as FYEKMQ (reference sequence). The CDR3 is CASSLSIQETQYF. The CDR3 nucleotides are TGTGCCAGCAGCTTAAGTATCCAAGAGACCCAGTACTTC.

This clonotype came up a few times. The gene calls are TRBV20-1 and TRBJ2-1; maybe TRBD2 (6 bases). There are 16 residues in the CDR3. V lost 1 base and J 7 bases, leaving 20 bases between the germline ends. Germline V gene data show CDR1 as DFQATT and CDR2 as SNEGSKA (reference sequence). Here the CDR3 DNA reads TGCAGTGCTAGAGCCCCCCTAGCGCCGCTTCGGAATGAGCAGTTCTTC. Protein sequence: CSARAPLAPLRNEQFF.

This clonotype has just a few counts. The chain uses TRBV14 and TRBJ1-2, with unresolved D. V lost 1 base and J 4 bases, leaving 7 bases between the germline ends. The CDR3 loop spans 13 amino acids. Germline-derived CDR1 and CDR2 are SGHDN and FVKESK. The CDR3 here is CASSQVGSYGYTF. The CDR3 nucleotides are TGTGCCAGCAGCCAAGTGGGTTCCTATGGCTACACCTTC.

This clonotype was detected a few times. The CDR3, as DNA: TGTGCCAGCAGTGTGCCCCGCCGTAACGGGGCCTACAATGAGCAGTTCTTC. It yields the protein CASSVPRRNGAYNEQFF. The chain uses TRBV2 and TRBJ2-1, with D perhaps matching TRBD2 (5 bases). V shed 4 bases and J shed 2 bases, with 18 bases lying between them. Germline V CDR1 and CDR2: SNHLY, FYNNEI. The CDR3 sequence is 17 residues long.